Listed below are T cell receptor beta chains from one sample, sequenced in a study of control samples from healthy donors and cancer patients. This table comes from immunoSEQ multiplex PCR, and its TCRdb copy is limited to in-frame clones, with some not included. Of approximately 150,000 clones in the sample, approximately 92% were seen once. Sequenced: blood. These receptors were obtained from a man younger than 40 in good health. CDR3s include the opening cysteine and the closing phenylalanine or tryptophan. D genes are given only for firm matches. Rows may omit the clone size; those that give it use once, few, many or a size class.

D gene | clone size | J gene | V gene | CDR3 DNA | CDR3 protein
TRBD1 | NA | TRBJ2-7 | TRBV5-4 | TGTGCCAGCAGCCAAGGACAGGGGACGCCTTCATCCTACGAGCAGTACTTC | CASSQGQGTPSSYEQYF
NA | once | TRBJ2-3 | TRBV27 | TGTGCCAGCAGTCGGACTGCGACAGATACGCAGTATTTT | CASSRTATDTQYF
TRBD1 | once | TRBJ1-5 | TRBV18 | TGTGCCAGCTCACCAGGACAGGTTTATCAGCCCCAGCATTTT | CASSPGQVYQPQHF
NA | NA | TRBJ1-2 | TRBV28 | TGTGCCAGCAGTAGAGGAAGGGAAAGTGGCTACACCTTC | CASSRGRESGYTF
NA | NA | TRBJ2-2 | TRBV29-1 | TGCAGCGCCCCTCTGGACAAGAACACCGGGGAGCTGTTTTTT | CSAPLDKNTGELFF
TRBD1 | NA | TRBJ2-1 | TRBV9 | TGTGCCAGCAGCGGATACAGGGGTTCCTACAATGAGCAGTTCTTC | CASSGYRGSYNEQFF
NA | NA | TRBJ2-1 | TRBV7-8 | TGTGCCAGCAGCCCGGAAATGACTAGGACGATGGGCAATGAGCAGTTCTTC | CASSPEMTRTMGNEQFF
NA | once | TRBJ2-7 | TRBV21-1 | TGTGCCAGCAGCAGAGGGACAACTTTCTACGAGCAGTACTTC | CASSRGTTFYEQYF
NA | NA | TRBJ1-1 | TRBV27 | TGTGCCAGCAGTTTTGGGGGGCTGAACACTGAAGCTTTCTTT | CASSFGGLNTEAFF
NA | NA | TRBJ2-1 | TRBV3-1/TRBV3-2 | TGTGCCAGCAGCCGGGTAGCCCTGAGCTCCTACAATGAGCAGTTCTTC | CASSRVALSSYNEQFF
NA | NA | TRBJ2-1 | TRBV25-1 | TGTGCCAGCAGTGGGGCGGGACACCACTACAATGAGCAGTTCTTC | CASSGAGHHYNEQFF
TRBD1 | NA | TRBJ2-7 | TRBV5-4 | TGTGCCAGCAGCTTTTCACCCGGGACAGTCTCCTACGAGCAGTACTTC | CASSFSPGTVSYEQYF
NA | NA | TRBJ2-2 | TRBV5-1 | TGCGCCAGCAGCTTAGCGACACTAATCGGGGAGCTGTTTTTT | CASSLATLIGELFF
NA | medium-sized | TRBJ1-6 | TRBV27 | TGTGCCAGCAGTTCCCTCGGGGCGGGCAATAATTCACCCCTCCACTTT | CASSSLGAGNNSPLHF
NA | NA | TRBJ1-5 | TRBV7-2 | TGTGCCAGCAGCTTTGATGCAGGGGTTGGTCAGCCCCAGCATTTT | CASSFDAGVGQPQHF
TRBD2 | NA | TRBJ2-1 | TRBV5-1 | TGCGCCAGCAGCTCCGGACTAGCCGAGTTCTTC | CASSSGLAEFF
NA | NA | TRBJ1-2 | TRBV5-1 | TGCGCCAGCAGCTTCGGAGACAGGAACTATGGCTACACCTTC | CASSFGDRNYGYTF
NA | NA | TRBJ1-1 | TRBV5-1 | TGCGCCAGCAGCTTGGGAGGGAGAGAAACTATGAACACTGAAGCTTTCTTT | CASSLGGRETMNTEAFF
TRBD1 | NA | TRBJ1-2 | TRBV12-3/TRBV12-4 | TGTGCCAGCAGTTTGAGGGGGCGGGGTGGCTACACCTTC | CASSLRGRGGYTF
NA | NA | TRBJ1-5 | TRBV28 | TGTGCCAGCAGTTTATATGGGGAAGGACAGCCCCAGCATTTT | CASSLYGEGQPQHF
NA | NA | TRBJ2-3 | TRBV7-9 | TGTGCCACGGGCGGCCTATCTAGCACAGATACGCAGTATTTT | CATGGLSSTDTQYF
NA | NA | TRBJ2-7 | TRBV27 | TGTGCCACGTCTAGAACAGGTTACGAGCAGTACTTC | CATSRTGYEQYF
NA | NA | TRBJ2-7 | TRBV21-1 | TGTGCCAGCAGCACCAGGACAGGGGAGAGCTCCTACGAGCAGTACTTC | CASSTRTGESSYEQYF
NA | NA | TRBJ2-4 | TRBV9 | TGTGCCAGCAGCGTTCAGGGATTAGCCAAAAACATTCAGTACTTC | CASSVQGLAKNIQYF
NA | NA | TRBJ1-1 | TRBV5-8 | TGTGCCAGCAGCTTTATGAACACTGAAGCTTTCTTT | CASSFMNTEAFF
TRBD2 | NA | TRBJ2-2 | TRBV5-4 | TGTGCCAGCAGCCGCGGGGGGCCGAACACCGGGGAGCTGTTTTTT | CASSRGGPNTGELFF
NA | once | TRBJ1-6 | TRBV11-2 | TGTGCCAGCAGCTTACAAGTCTATAATTCACCCCTCCACTTT | CASSLQVYNSPLHF
NA | NA | TRBJ1-6 | TRBV6-5 | TGTGCCAGCAGCGGAGGGGGGTTTTATAGTTCACCCCTCCACTTT | CASSGGGFYSSPLHF
NA | NA | TRBJ1-2 | TRBV28 | TGTGCCAGCAGCCCGACAGGATCGAGCTATGGCTACACCTTC | CASSPTGSSYGYTF
NA | NA | TRBJ2-7 | TRBV10-1 | TGCGCCAGCAGTGAAACTAGGCACTACGAGCAGTACTTC | CASSETRHYEQYF
NA | NA | TRBJ2-3 | TRBV7-3 | TGTGCCAGCAGCACGGATGGGGTCCCCACAGATACGCAGTATTTT | CASSTDGVPTDTQYF
TRBD1 | NA | TRBJ2-7 | TRBV28 | TGTGCCAGCAGTTTAGGACAGGGTCTTCTCCACGAGCAGTACTTC | CASSLGQGLLHEQYF
NA | NA | TRBJ2-3 | TRBV11-2 | TGTGCCAGCACCACAGCAGTCGGGGGAAGCACAGATACGCAGTATTTT | CASTTAVGGSTDTQYF
NA | NA | TRBJ2-5 | TRBV9 | TGTGCCAGCAGCGGACATGACAGCCAAGAGACCCAGTACTTC | CASSGHDSQETQYF
NA | few | TRBJ1-5 | TRBV6-2/TRBV6-3 | TGTGCCAGCAGTCCACGGGAAGTGGTTCAGCCCCAGCATTTT | CASSPREVVQPQHF
NA | NA | TRBJ1-4 | TRBV15 | TGTGCCACCAGCAGAGGGGGACTGAGTAATGAAAAACTGTTTTTT | CATSRGGLSNEKLFF
TRBD2 | NA | TRBJ2-3 | TRBV7-9 | TGTGCCAGCAGCGAAAGACTAGCGGGGCAAAGAGATACGCAGTATTTT | CASSERLAGQRDTQYF
NA | NA | TRBJ1-2 | TRBV19 | TGTGCCAGTAGTATAGACAGGGGCAACTATGGCTACACCTTC | CASSIDRGNYGYTF
TRBD2 | NA | TRBJ2-5 | TRBV7-3 | TGTGCCAGCAGCTTAACGAGGACTAGCCCAGAGACCCAGTACTTC | CASSLTRTSPETQYF
NA | NA | TRBJ2-7 | TRBV29-1 | TGCAGCGTTGGAGGGTACGAGCAGTACTTC | CSVGGYEQYF
NA | NA | TRBJ2-7 | TRBV18 | TGTGCCAGCTCACCACTCCAGTACGCAGGGACGAGCTCCTACGAGCAGTACTTC | CASSPLQYAGTSSYEQYF
TRBD1 | NA | TRBJ1-5 | TRBV27 | TGTGCCAGCAGTTTAGACAGGGCCAATCAGCCCCAGCATTTT | CASSLDRANQPQHF